The next 4 T cell receptor beta chains were all read from a single sample in a study of cytomegalovirus exposure and HLA in healthy donors. Vbeta (60) and Jbeta (13) primers were used in the PCR. TCRdb's table, derived via immunoSEQ multiplex PCR, lists solely in-frame clones and lacks some. The sample contains around 97,000 clones, under 80% of which appear only once. Sequencing was done on a sample of PBMCs. The receptors here all came from a woman in her late teens or twenties in good health and CMV-seropositive.

This clone was recorded only once. The chain joins TRBV5-1 to TRBJ1-1; TRBD1 is a possible D gene (6 bases). Germline CDR1 is SGHRS and CDR2 is YFSETQ. The CDR3 totals 16 residues. Trimming shortened V by 5 bases and J by 0 bases, and 17 bases separated the two germline ends. The chain's CDR3 is CASRGSATGMNTEAFF. The DNA of the CDR3 is TGCGCCAGCAGGGGCTCTGCGACAGGAATGAACACTGAAGCTTTCTTT.

This rearrangement joins TRBV14 to TRBJ1-1; maybe TRBD1 (6 bases). The CDR3 has 15 residues. Germline V CDR1 and CDR2: SGHDN, FVKESK. V was cut by 4 bases and J by 6 bases, with 18 bases left in between. In DNA, the CDR3 is TGTGCCAGCAGCCCTGTACAGGGTATTATTGCTGAAGCTTTCTTT. It is translated as CASSPVQGIIAEAFF.

The rearrangement joins TRBV28 to TRBJ2-3; D is perhaps TRBD2 (5 bases). CDR3 length equals 16 residues. Trimming took 6 bases from V and 5 from J, leaving 21 bases between them. Germline V gene lookup returns CDR1 MDHEN and CDR2 SYDVKM. For the CDR3, the DNA is TGTGCCAGCAGCGTCTCGGTGCGGTTCGGAGGAGATACGCAGTATTTT. Translation gives CASSVSVRFGGDTQYF.

This clone has just a few counts. The chain recombines TRBV7-9 with TRBJ2-2, with 9 bases fitting TRBD2. From germline, CDR1 is SEHNR and CDR2 FQNEAQ (reference sequence). After removal of 7 bases from V and 7 bases from J, the junction contained 13 bases not matched to a gene. The length of the CDR3 is 16 residues. CDR3 sequence (DNA): TGTGCCAGCAAAGGAATCCTAGCGGGATTCATCGGGGAGCTGTTTTTT. Translated, it gives CASKGILAGFIGELFF.